Listed below are T cell receptor beta chains from one sample, sequenced in a study of blood T cells in healthy people across ages. TCRdb re-analysed the 5' RACE reads in MiXCR, keeping a single row per CDR3 protein. The sample has about 1.4 million distinct CDR3 sequences, approximately 60% seen once. The material sequenced was blood. The receptors were sampled from a man younger than 35 in good health. CDR3s include the opening cysteine and the closing phenylalanine or tryptophan. Each record gives: V gene, clone size, J gene, D gene, CDR3 protein, CDR3 DNA. D genes are given only for firm matches. Size is stated for part of the rows, as once, few or many counts, or as a class when the clone is expanded.

TRBV5-1,-,TRBJ2-7,-,CASSLRVASSDYEQYF,TGCGCCAGCAGCTTGAGGGTGGCCTCCAGTGACTACGAGCAGTACTTC
TRBV28,-,TRBJ1-2,-,CASSGAGGNYGYTF,TGTGCCAGCAGTGGAGCGGGGGGCAACTATGGCTACACCTTC
TRBV2,-,TRBJ2-5,TRBD2,CANRLAGDQETQYF,TGTGCCAACCGACTAGCGGGGGATCAAGAGACCCAGTACTTC
TRBV7-6,few,TRBJ2-3,TRBD2,CASSRLQGTSVLTDTQYF,TGTGCCAGCAGCCGGCTTCAAGGGACTAGCGTCTTAACAGATACGCAGTATTTT
TRBV29-1,few,TRBJ2-7,-,CRISYEQYF,TGCAGAATTTCCTACGAGCAGTACTTC
TRBV4-2,few,TRBJ2-7,TRBD2,CASSHRSGTIYEQYF,TGTGCCAGCAGCCACCGTTCCGGGACTATCTACGAGCAGTACTTC
TRBV20-1,-,TRBJ2-7,TRBD2,CSASISAGDLLASSYEQYF,TGCAGTGCTAGTATCAGTGCGGGAGATTTACTTGCGAGCTCCTACGAGCAGTACTTC
TRBV7-9,-,TRBJ2-1,-,CASSLLGERGVETQFF,TGTGCCAGCAGCTTATTGGGGGAAAGGGGAGTGGAGACCCAGTTCTTC
TRBV18,-,TRBJ1-3,-,CASSRQASTGNTIYF,TGTGCCAGCTCACGCCAAGCCAGCACTGGAAACACCATATATTTT
TRBV7-9,few,TRBJ2-7,TRBD1,CASSLPATGRYEQYF,TGTGCCAGCAGCTTACCAGCGACAGGGAGATACGAGCAGTACTTC
TRBV20-1,-,TRBJ2-3,TRBD2,CSARDLGAGESDTQYF,TGCAGTGCTAGAGATCTCGGAGCGGGAGAATCAGATACGCAGTATTTT
TRBV5-1,once,TRBJ2-7,TRBD1,CASSFVTGGYEQYF,TGCGCCAGCAGCTTCGTGACAGGGGGTTACGAGCAGTACTTC
TRBV29-1,-,TRBJ2-7,-,CSVEEGRTYEQYF,TGCAGCGTTGAAGAGGGCAGAACCTACGAGCAGTACTTC
TRBV5-6,-,TRBJ2-1,-,CASSLVLTPNEQFF,TGTGCCAGCAGCTTGGTACTGACCCCCAATGAGCAGTTCTTC
TRBV12-3/TRBV12-4,-,TRBJ2-5,-,CASSLALKGRGSFQETQYF,TGTGCCAGCAGTTTAGCGCTAAAGGGACGGGGATCCTTCCAAGAGACCCAGTACTTC
TRBV7-9,few,TRBJ1-2,TRBD1,CASSPLDRGGYTF,TGTGCCAGCAGCCCGTTGGACAGGGGCGGCTACACCTTC
TRBV6-2/TRBV6-3,-,TRBJ2-1,TRBD1,CASILRQGHEQFF,TGTGCCAGCATCTTACGACAGGGCCATGAGCAGTTCTTC
TRBV5-1,-,TRBJ1-2,-,CASSLGRSNYGYTF,TGTGCCAGCAGTTTAGGGAGGTCTAACTATGGCTACACCTTC
TRBV7-2,-,TRBJ1-5,-,CASSFDPYSNQPQHF,TGTGCCAGCAGCTTTGACCCCTATAGCAATCAGCCCCAGCATTTT
TRBV27,-,TRBJ2-5,TRBD2,CASSLTAGGLPQETQYF,TGTGCCAGCAGTTTAACAGCGGGAGGGCTTCCCCAAGAGACCCAGTACTTC
TRBV12-3/TRBV12-4,-,TRBJ1-2,-,CASSHSEGGSGYTF,TGTGCCAGCAGTCACAGTGAGGGGGGATCAGGCTACACCTTC
TRBV4-1,-,TRBJ2-7,TRBD2,CASAGGVTYEQYF,TGCGCCAGTGCCGGGGGGGTTACCTACGAGCAGTACTTC
TRBV3-1,few,TRBJ1-2,TRBD1,CASSQGQGNSANYGYTF,TGTGCCAGCAGCCAGGGACAGGGTAATTCAGCTAACTATGGCTACACCTTC
TRBV2,-,TRBJ2-1,-,CASSVEGGSYNEQFF,TGTGCCAGCAGTGTCGAGGGAGGATCTTACAATGAGCAGTTCTTC
TRBV20-1,-,TRBJ2-3,-,CSARGPSDAQYF,TGCAGTGCTAGAGGGCCATCAGATGCGCAGTATTTT
TRBV20-1,-,TRBJ2-4,-,CSAIGFGNDIQYF,TGCAGTGCTATAGGGTTTGGCAACGACATTCAGTACTTC
TRBV25-1,-,TRBJ2-7,-,CAILSPERHEQYF,TGTGCCATCCTCTCGCCCGAGCGACACGAGCAGTACTTC
TRBV5-1,many,TRBJ2-7,-,CASSLRQGPYEQYF,TGCGCCAGCAGCTTGCGTCAAGGGCCCTACGAGCAGTACTTC
TRBV5-1,-,TRBJ2-1,-,CASSPQDRDNEQFF,TGCGCCAGCAGCCCCCAAGACCGGGACAACGAGCAGTTCTTC
TRBV28,-,TRBJ2-7,TRBD2,CASSQLPSGGRLEYF,TGTGCCAGCAGCCAACTTCCTAGCGGGGGGAGATTGGAGTACTTC
TRBV7-2,-,TRBJ1-5,TRBD1,CASSLWGQGANQPQHF,TGTGCCAGCAGCTTATGGGGACAGGGGGCAAATCAGCCCCAGCATTTT
TRBV27,few,TRBJ2-7,-,CASSITGLNSYEQYF,TGTGCCAGCAGTATTACAGGGTTAAACTCCTACGAGCAGTACTTC
TRBV15,-,TRBJ2-5,-,CATSRDRGSAEQYF,TGTGCCACCAGCAGAGATCGGGGGAGTGCTGAGCAGTACTTC
TRBV4-1,-,TRBJ1-5,-,CASSQALGRTDQPQHF,TGCGCCAGCAGCCAAGCCTTGGGCAGGACGGATCAGCCCCAGCATTTT
TRBV12-3/TRBV12-4,few,TRBJ2-7,TRBD1,CASSSAGTGDEQYF,TGTGCCAGCAGTTCGGCCGGGACAGGGGACGAGCAGTACTTC
TRBV29-1,-,TRBJ2-7,-,CSGGAGASSYNEQYF,TGCAGCGGGGGGGCGGGGGCCAGCTCCTACAATGAGCAGTACTTC
TRBV3-1,-,TRBJ2-2,-,CASSQDLTVARELFF,TGTGCCAGCAGCCAAGATCTTACAGTGGCTAGGGAGCTGTTTTTT
TRBV10-3,-,TRBJ2-7,TRBD2,CAVRSGSSEQYF,TGTGCCGTCCGCAGCGGGAGTTCCGAGCAGTACTTC
TRBV12-3/TRBV12-4,many,TRBJ2-3,TRBD2,CASSLSGLAGRDTQYF,TGTGCCAGCAGTTTATCTGGGCTAGCGGGAAGGGATACGCAGTATTTT
TRBV2,once,TRBJ2-7,TRBD1,CASSEIPGQQISYEQYF,TGTGCCAGCAGCGAGATACCGGGACAGCAGATCTCCTACGAGCAGTACTTC
TRBV9,few,TRBJ2-1,-,CASSVGAANEQFF,TGTGCCAGCAGCGTCGGAGCTGCCAATGAGCAGTTCTTC
TRBV6-2/TRBV6-3,few,TRBJ2-7,-,CASSQRQSAYEQYF,TGTGCCAGCAGTCAACGACAGTCGGCCTACGAGCAGTACTTC
TRBV4-3,-,TRBJ2-7,TRBD1,CASSQGTGNSYEQYF,TGCGCCAGCAGCCAGGGGACAGGGAACTCCTACGAGCAGTACTTC
TRBV12-3/TRBV12-4,few,TRBJ2-5,-,CASSREGWGPQYF,TGTGCCAGCAGTAGAGAGGGGTGGGGGCCCCAGTACTTC
TRBV5-1,-,TRBJ2-1,TRBD1,CASSSKQGTYEQFF,TGCGCCAGCAGCAGCAAACAGGGGACGTATGAGCAGTTCTTC
TRBV7-9,few,TRBJ2-4,-,CASSHGGLAKNIQYF,TGTGCCAGCAGCCATGGCGGTTTAGCCAAAAACATTCAGTACTTC